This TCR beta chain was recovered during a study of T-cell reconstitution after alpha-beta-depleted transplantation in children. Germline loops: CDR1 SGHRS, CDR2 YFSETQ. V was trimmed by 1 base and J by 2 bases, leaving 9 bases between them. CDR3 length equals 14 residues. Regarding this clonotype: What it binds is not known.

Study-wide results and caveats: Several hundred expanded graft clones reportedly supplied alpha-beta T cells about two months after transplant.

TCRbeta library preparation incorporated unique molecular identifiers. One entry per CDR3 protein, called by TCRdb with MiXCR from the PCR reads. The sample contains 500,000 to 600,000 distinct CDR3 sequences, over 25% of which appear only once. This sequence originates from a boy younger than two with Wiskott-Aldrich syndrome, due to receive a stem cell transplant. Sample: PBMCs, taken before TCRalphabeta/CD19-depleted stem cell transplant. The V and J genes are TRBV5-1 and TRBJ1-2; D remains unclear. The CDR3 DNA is TGCGCCAGCAGCTTGTACGAGACGAACTATGGCTACACCTTC. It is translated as CASSLYETNYGYTF.